The clone carrying this T cell receptor beta chain showed up just a few times. Authors' processing steps: Amplification from reference gene primers served as the basis for estimated nucleated cell counts. Assay: immunoSEQ multiplex PCR; the TCRdb copy retains only in-frame clones and omits some. V, J and clone size are those of that table, while D and trimming were read from the DNA. The sample carries about 120,000 clones, around 81% recorded once. The data derive from a study of blood T cell repertoires in COVID-19. Across the whole study: Both acute and convalescent COVID-19 samples were obtained from the United States, Italy and Spain. PBMCs, B-cell-depleted T cells, or T cells were the source of the cDNA or gDNA that made up the material.

CDR3 length: 15 amino acids. In germline, CDR1 is MNHEY, CDR2 SVGEGT. Trimming at V came to 5 bases and at J to 8 bases, leaving 8 bases not matched to a gene. The V gene is TRBV6-2 or TRBV6-3, the J gene TRBJ1-4; 10 bases fit TRBD1. Sequenced input: peripheral blood. The TCR sequence derives from a man aged 65 to 79 with acute or convalescent COVID-19. For the CDR3, the DNA is TGTGCCAGCAGTCAGACCGGGACAGGGGTGGAAAAACTGTTTTTT. This encodes CASSQTGTGVEKLFF.